A selection of T cell receptor beta chains follows, all from one sample in a study of glioma-infiltrating T cells. TCRdb reprocessed the multiplex PCR reads with MiXCR, giving one entry per CDR3 protein. Seen here are approximately 400,000 distinct CDR3 sequences, about 40% observed once, and the top ten hold around 13%. Material for sequencing was glioma tissue, nonneoplastic brain tissue, or PBMCs (not recorded which). The receptors were sampled from a human donor with low-grade glioma or glioblastoma, undergoing nonglioma brain surgery, or in good health (not recorded which). The CDR3 runs from the conserved cysteine through the conserved F or W. Fields, in order: J gene, CDR3 length, V gene, D gene, clone size, CDR3 DNA, CDR3 protein. D genes are given only for firm matches. Some rows have no size entry. The others give once, few or many, or a class for an expanded clone.

TRBJ1-1	11	TRBV6-5	NA	NA	TGTGCCAGCAGTTACTCGGTCGAAGCTTTCTTT	CASSYSVEAFF
TRBJ1-3	14	TRBV20-1	NA	few	TGCAGTGCTACGACAGCAAACTCTGGAAACACCATATATTTT	CSATTANSGNTIYF
TRBJ2-5	15	TRBV20-1	NA	few	TGCAGTGCTAGAGATTGGGCAGTCACTAGGGAGACCCAGTACTTC	CSARDWAVTRETQYF
TRBJ1-2	15	TRBV7-2	NA	NA	TGTGCCAGCAGCTTAGGACAGGAAATTAACTATGGCTACACCTTC	CASSLGQEINYGYTF
TRBJ1-6	15	TRBV28	NA	many	TGTGCCAGCAGTATCAGCCTAGGGCGTAATTCACCCCTCCACTTT	CASSISLGRNSPLHF
TRBJ1-3	17	TRBV7-8	TRBD1	NA	TGTGCCAGCAGCTTAGGTACCGACAGGGGCTCTGGAAACACCATATATTTT	CASSLGTDRGSGNTIYF
TRBJ2-1	15	TRBV12-3/TRBV12-4	NA	NA	TGTGCTAGCAGTGCCTACAGGCGGGGAAGGAATGAGCAGTTCTTC	CASSAYRRGRNEQFF
TRBJ2-7	15	TRBV6-2/TRBV6-3	NA	once	TGTGCCAGCATCTTAGCGTGGGATTCCTACTACGAGCAGTACTTC	CASILAWDSYYEQYF
TRBJ2-1	17	TRBV28	TRBD2	NA	TGTGCCAGCAGTCTTAGGAAGTCGCTAGCGGGAGTAAGGGAGCAGTTCTTC	CASSLRKSLAGVREQFF
TRBJ2-3	14	TRBV24-1	NA	few	TGTGCCACCAGTGACCCGACAGACACAGATACGCAGTATTTT	CATSDPTDTDTQYF
TRBJ2-1	16	TRBV7-4	TRBD2	NA	TGTGCCAGCAGCTTAGCATCTAGCGGCCTCTCCTACGAGCAGTTCTTC	CASSLASSGLSYEQFF
TRBJ2-1	15	TRBV6-9	TRBD2	NA	TGTGCCAGCAGTTACGATAGCGGGAGTCACAATGAGCAGTTCTTC	CASSYDSGSHNEQFF
TRBJ2-3	16	TRBV4-2	TRBD2	few	TGTGCCAGCAGCCAAGATCTAGCGGGAGGGGAGGATACGCAGTATTTT	CASSQDLAGGEDTQYF
TRBJ2-3	15	TRBV29-1	TRBD2	NA	TGCAGCCTGAGGACTAGCGGCGCATCTGGGGATACGCAGTATTTT	CSLRTSGASGDTQYF
TRBJ2-7	11	TRBV28	NA	few	TGTGCCAGCAGAGACCGGGGCCAGCAGTACTTC	CASRDRGQQYF